The 24 T cell receptor beta chains reported below all come from one sample, sequenced in a study of CD8+ T cells in alopecia areata. It was cDNA, reverse transcribed from extracted RNA, that served as the sequencing template. This table comes from immunoSEQ multiplex PCR, and its TCRdb copy is limited to in-frame clones, with some not included. The table records fewer than 200,000 clones, 59% of them present only once. The sample consisted of CD4+ T cells sorted from blood, taken at week 0. Every receptor here comes from a human donor with alopecia areata.

This chain links TRBV30 with TRBJ2-5; 13 positions agree with TRBD2. Germline CDR1 reads GTSNPN; CDR2 reads SVGIG (reference sequence). Unmatched junction bases numbered 15, after V lost 0 bases and J lost 5 bases. CDR3 length: 19 amino acids. The CDR3 loop is CAWSVPNTSGGAWSETQYF. CDR3 nucleotides: TGTGCCTGGAGTGTACCAAACACTAGCGGGGGGGCCTGGTCGGAGACCCAGTACTTC.

This chain joins TRBV14 and TRBJ1-2; 7 nucleotides line up with TRBD1. Germline V gene data show CDR1 as SGHDN and CDR2 as FVKESK. The CDR3 has 15 amino acids. V lost 5 bases and J lost 4; bases outside the gene matches: 10. This chain's CDR3 is CASSSRQGAVYGYTF. Written as DNA, the CDR3 is TGTGCCAGCAGCTCCCGACAGGGAGCCGTCTATGGCTACACCTTC.

V gene TRBV11-2 combines with J gene TRBJ2-4; D is possibly TRBD2 (7 bases). CDR1 and CDR2 (germline): SGHAT, FQNNGV. V lost 5 bases to trimming and J lost 8 bases, with 19 bases between them. This CDR3 spans 15 amino acids. Here the CDR3 DNA reads TGTGCCAGCAGCCGACTCGGGGGGCAGGGAGACATTCAGTACTTC. The encoded protein is CASSRLGGQGDIQYF.

The V gene is TRBV30, the J gene TRBJ2-7, with a possible D match to TRBD1 (6 bases). Germline assignment: CDR1 GTSNPN and CDR2 SVGIG (reference sequence). This CDR3 region has 13 residues. The V end was cut by 0 bases, the J end by 2 bases, with 8 bases between. The CDR3 spells CAWSVRQAYEQYF. The DNA of the CDR3 is TGTGCCTGGAGTGTACGACAGGCCTACGAGCAGTACTTC.

The V call is TRBV30, the J call TRBJ1-6; D gene ambiguous. Germline values: CDR1 GTSNPN, CDR2 SVGIG (reference sequence). The V end lost 4 bases, the J end lost 8 bases, and 21 bases lay between the germline ends. The CDR3 runs 16 residues. The CDR3 sequence is CAWTIRGFTEDSPLHF. In nucleotides, the CDR3 is TGTGCCTGGACTATAAGAGGTTTCACGGAGGATTCACCCCTCCACTTT.

The gene calls are TRBV30 and TRBJ2-7, with D tentatively TRBD1 or TRBD2 (6 bases each). Deletions cut 0 bases from V and 0 bases from J, with 15 bases between. CDR1 GTSNPN and CDR2 SVGIG come from the germline V gene (reference sequence). The CDR3 runs to 16 residues. The CDR3 nucleotides read TGTGCCTGGAGTGTACTAGGGGGGACATCCTCCTACGAGCAGTACTTC. Encoded protein: CAWSVLGGTSSYEQYF. Based on the CDR3 plus reference TRBV30 and TRBJ2-7, the full variable domain is SQTIHQWPATLVQPVGSPLSLECTVEGTSNPNLYWYRQAAGRGLQLLFYSVGIGQISSEVPQNLSASRPQDRQFILSSKKLLLSDSGFYLCAWSVLGGTSSYEQYFGPGTRLTVT.

The chain joins TRBV12-5 to TRBJ2-2; D ambiguous. The V end was cut by 0 bases, the J end by 1 base, with 6 bases between. This CDR3 comprises 15 residues. From germline, CDR1 is LGHNT and CDR2 FRNRAP. The CDR3 loop is CASGLVLGNTGELFF. The CDR3 nucleotides read TGTGCTAGTGGTTTGGTACTCGGGAACACCGGGGAGCTGTTTTTT.

This chain links TRBV7-2 with TRBJ2-3; D unresolved. The CDR3 consists of 13 residues. Germline V gene data show CDR1 as SGHTA and CDR2 as FQGNSA. Trimming left V 6 bases short and J 4 bases short, with 11 bases between. In DNA form, the CDR3 reads TGTGCCAGCAGTCGCCGTGCCTCAGATACGCAGTATTTT. As protein: CASSRRASDTQYF.

The chain combines TRBV2 with TRBJ2-7; no definite D call. The CDR3 contains 14 residues. Germline CDR1 SNHLY, CDR2 FYNNEI. V was clipped by 6 bases and J by 0 bases, with 12 bases between them. CDR3 in DNA: TGTGCCAGCAGGGGAACGGCAGCCTCCTACGAGCAGTACTTC. It encodes CASRGTAASYEQYF.

This sequence joins TRBV29-1 and TRBJ1-2; no reliable D call. CDR3 length: 14 amino acids. V was shortened by 2 bases and J by 2 bases, with 12 bases between the two germline ends. Per germline, CDR1 SQVTM and CDR2 ANQGSEA. The CDR3 region is CSVEIRQDNYGYTF. The CDR3 DNA follows: TGCAGCGTTGAAATACGGCAGGACAACTATGGCTACACCTTC. The full variable domain, completed using reference TRBV29-1 and TRBJ1-2, is SAVISQKPSRDICQRGTSLTIQCQVDSQVTMMFWYRQQPGQSLTLIATANQGSEATYESGFVIDKFPISRPNLTFSTLTVSNMSPEDSSIYLCSVEIRQDNYGYTFGSGTRLTVV.

V is TRBV15 and J is TRBJ1-6; the D is unclear. Germline V gene data show CDR1 as LNHNV and CDR2 as YYDKDF (reference sequence). The CDR3 is 16 amino acids. The V end lost 0 bases, the J end lost 6 bases, and 12 bases lay between the germline ends. For the CDR3, the DNA is TGTGCCACCAGCAGAGAGAGGGTGTTTCCTAATTCACCCCTCCACTTT. Residues: CATSRERVFPNSPLHF.

This chain joins TRBV30 and TRBJ1-1; D gene ambiguous. This CDR3 has 12 amino acids. V lost 5 bases and J lost 10, with 17 bases in between. Germline CDR1 reads GTSNPN; CDR2 reads SVGIG (reference sequence). The CDR3 spells CAWSSQSGRAFF. CDR3 bases: TGTGCCTGGTCTTCCCAGTCGGGTCGAGCTTTCTTT. The variable domain in full, with the rest retrieved from reference TRBV30 and TRBJ1-1, is SQTIHQWPATLVQPVGSPLSLECTVEGTSNPNLYWYRQAAGRGLQLLFYSVGIGQISSEVPQNLSASRPQDRQFILSSKKLLLSDSGFYLCAWSSQSGRAFFGQGTRLTVV.

CDR3 amino acids: CAISSRDRGLEEQFF. The CDR3 DNA sequence: TGTGCCATCAGTTCCCGGGACAGGGGGCTAGAGGAGCAGTTCTTC. The chain recombines TRBV10-3 with TRBJ2-1; 12 bases line up with TRBD1. Trimming at V came to 5 bases and at J to 10 bases, leaving 9 bases not matched to a gene. The CDR3 sequence is 15 residues long. Germline-derived CDR1 and CDR2 are ENHRY and SYGVKD.

This chain joins TRBV30 and TRBJ2-7, with D possibly being TRBD2 (7 bases). This CDR3 is 15 amino acids long. Germline CDR1 reads GTSNPN; CDR2 reads SVGIG (reference sequence). Trimming left V 3 bases short and J 4 bases short, with 19 bases between. CDR3 region: CAWSVRGAGVYEQYF. The DNA for the CDR3 is TGTGCCTGGAGCGTCCGGGGGGCCGGGGTATACGAGCAGTACTTC.

The gene calls are TRBV29-1 and TRBJ2-7; D remains unclear. CDR3 length equals 12 residues. Between the trimmed V and J ends, which lost 0 bases and 2 bases, there was a span of 5 bases. CDR1 and CDR2 (germline): SQVTM, ANQGSEA. CDR3 loop: CSVEDGTYEQYF. The CDR3 DNA reads TGCAGCGTTGAAGACGGTACCTACGAGCAGTACTTC.

This clone was seen only a few times. This chain connects TRBV5-5 to TRBJ2-7, with D possibly being TRBD1 (5 bases). The germline V and J ends were trimmed by 0 bases and 4 bases, with 11 bases remaining between them. This CDR3 is built from 14 residues. The V gene's germline CDR1 is SGHKS and CDR2 YYEKEE (reference sequence). This chain's CDR3 is CASSLVQGSYEQYF. CDR3 nucleotide sequence: TGTGCCAGCAGCTTGGTCCAGGGATCATACGAGCAGTACTTC. Filled out from reference TRBV5-5 and TRBJ2-7, the complete variable domain reads DAGVTQSPTHLIKTRGQQVTLRCSPISGHKSVSWYQQVLGQGPQFIFQYYEKEERGRGNFPDRFSARQFPNYSSELNVNALLLGDSALYLCASSLVQGSYEQYFGPGTRLTVT.

The chain is built from TRBV19 and TRBJ2-2; D is perhaps TRBD2 (6 bases). Trimming left V 11 bases short and J 0 bases short, with 10 bases between. CDR3 length equals 13 residues. Germline CDR1 and CDR2: LNHDA and SQIVND (reference sequence). The CDR3 DNA sequence: TGTGCCGGAGCGGGTGCGAACACCGGGGAGCTGTTTTTT. Its translation: CAGAGANTGELFF.

V and J are TRBV7-3 and TRBJ2-2; 7 bases are shared with TRBD1. Trimming at V came to 5 bases and at J to 0 bases, leaving 3 bases not matched to a gene. CDR1 is SGHTA, CDR2 FQGTGA, per germline. This CDR3 is built from 15 residues. The CDR3 here is CASSPGTANTGELFF. CDR3 sequence (DNA): TGTGCCAGCAGCCCCGGGACAGCGAACACCGGGGAGCTGTTTTTT.

On this clone: Other nucleotide sequences in the sample specify the same CDR3. This chain joins TRBV7-8 and TRBJ2-3; the match to TRBD2 covers 8 bases. There are 13 residues in the CDR3. Germline V gene data show CDR1 as SGHVS and CDR2 as FQNEAQ. Trimming took 3 bases from V and 6 from J; bases not matched to a gene: 2. The CDR3 nucleotides read TGTGCCAGCAGCTTCCGGGGGGGCGATACGCAGTATTTT. Translated, it gives CASSFRGGDTQYF.

This clone was seen only a few times. V usage is TRBV7-9 and J usage is TRBJ1-4; D unresolved. The germline V and J ends were trimmed by 8 bases and 6 bases, with 10 bases remaining between them. The CDR3 is 12 amino acids. Germline-derived CDR1 and CDR2 are SEHNR and FQNEAQ (reference sequence). The DNA for the CDR3 is TGTGCCAGCTCCCCGGGCGATGAAAAACTGTTTTTT. Protein product: CASSPGDEKLFF.

V and J are TRBV7-9 and TRBJ2-3; D is ambiguous. The ends were cut back, 5 bases at V and 3 bases at J, with 15 bases in the middle. CDR1 and CDR2 from the germline V gene are SEHNR and FQNEAQ (reference sequence). The CDR3 runs to 15 residues. For the CDR3, the DNA is TGTGCCAGCAGCCCTCGGCTGGCGGCTACAGATACGCAGTATTTT. This codes for CASSPRLAATDTQYF. The full variable domain, in which reference TRBV7-9 and TRBJ2-3 provide the parts outside the CDR3, is DTGVSQNPRHKITKRGQNVTFRCDPISEHNRLYWYRQTLGQGPEFLTYFQNEAQLEKSRLLSDRFSAERPKGSFSTLEIQRTEQGDSAMYLCASSPRLAATDTQYFGPGTRLTVL.

The chain carries TRBV5-1 and TRBJ2-5, with 10 bases identical to TRBD2. CDR3 length equals 15 residues. Germline V gives CDR1 SGHRS, CDR2 YFSETQ. V shed 5 bases and J 2 bases; nucleotides not matched to a gene: 6. CDR3 coding DNA: TGCGCCAGCAGATCCGGTAGCGGGGGGCAAGAGACCCAGTACTTC. Protein: CASRSGSGGQETQYF.

The table lists this clone with a few counts. This chain uses TRBV29-1 with TRBJ1-1; D not resolved. The germline V gene has CDR1 SQVTM and CDR2 ANQGSEA. The V and J ends lost 4 bases and 5 bases respectively, with 17 bases between them. The CDR3 is 14 amino acids. The CDR3 sequence: CSVVVLYFWTEAFF. CDR3 sequence (DNA): TGCAGCGTTGTTGTTCTATATTTCTGGACTGAAGCTTTCTTT.

In this sample, this clone turned up a few times. The V gene is TRBV29-1, the J gene TRBJ2-5; 10 positions agree with TRBD1. The end of the DNA is better explained by TRBJ2-7, so the J call may be wrong. Looked up from germline, CDR1 is SQVTM and CDR2 is ANQGSEA. CDR3 length: 14 amino acids. The CDR3 region has the DNA TGCAGCGTTGAGAGGGGGACAGGGGCCGTCGAGCAGTACTTC. It specifies CSVERGTGAVEQYF.